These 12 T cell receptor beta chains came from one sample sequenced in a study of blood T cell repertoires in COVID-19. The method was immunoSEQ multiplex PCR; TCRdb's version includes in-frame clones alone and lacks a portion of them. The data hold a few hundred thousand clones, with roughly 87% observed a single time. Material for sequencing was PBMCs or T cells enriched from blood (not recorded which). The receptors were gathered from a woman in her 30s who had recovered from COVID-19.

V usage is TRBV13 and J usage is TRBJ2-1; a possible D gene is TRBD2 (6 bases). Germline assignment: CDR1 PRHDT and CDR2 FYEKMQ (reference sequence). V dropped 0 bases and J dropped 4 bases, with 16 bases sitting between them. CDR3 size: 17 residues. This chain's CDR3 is CASSLGIGGFGYNEQFF. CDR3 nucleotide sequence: TGTGCCAGCAGCTTAGGCATTGGAGGGTTTGGGTACAATGAGCAGTTCTTC.

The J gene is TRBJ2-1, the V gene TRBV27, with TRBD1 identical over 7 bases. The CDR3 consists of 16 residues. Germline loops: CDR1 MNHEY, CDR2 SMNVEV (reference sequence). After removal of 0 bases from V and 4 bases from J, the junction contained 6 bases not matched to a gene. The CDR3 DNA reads TGTGCCAGCAGTTTATCGAACAGGGGCTTTTACAATGAGCAGTTCTTC. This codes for CASSLSNRGFYNEQFF.

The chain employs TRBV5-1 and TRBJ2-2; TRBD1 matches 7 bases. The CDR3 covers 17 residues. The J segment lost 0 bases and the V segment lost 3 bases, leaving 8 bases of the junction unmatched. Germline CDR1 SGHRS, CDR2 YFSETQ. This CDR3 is CASSWSPGQTNTGELFF. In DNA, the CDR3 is TGCGCCAGCAGCTGGAGCCCGGGACAGACGAACACCGGGGAGCTGTTTTTT.

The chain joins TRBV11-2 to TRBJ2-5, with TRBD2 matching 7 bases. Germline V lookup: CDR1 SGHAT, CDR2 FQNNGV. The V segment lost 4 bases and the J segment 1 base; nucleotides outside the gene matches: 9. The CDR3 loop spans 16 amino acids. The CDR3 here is CASSSKPAGSQETQYF. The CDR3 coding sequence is TGTGCCAGCAGCTCGAAGCCAGCGGGGTCCCAAGAGACCCAGTACTTC.

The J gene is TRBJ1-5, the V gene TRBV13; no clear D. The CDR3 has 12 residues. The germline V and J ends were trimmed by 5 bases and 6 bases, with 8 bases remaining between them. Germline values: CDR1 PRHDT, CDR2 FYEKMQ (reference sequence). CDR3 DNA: TGTGCCAGCAGCCGGGTAGGTCAGCCCCAGCATTTT. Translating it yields CASSRVGQPQHF.

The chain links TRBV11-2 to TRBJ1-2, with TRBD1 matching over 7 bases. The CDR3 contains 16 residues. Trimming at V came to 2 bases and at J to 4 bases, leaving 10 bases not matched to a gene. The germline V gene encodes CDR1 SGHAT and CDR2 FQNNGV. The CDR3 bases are TGTGCCAGCAGCTTACAGGGGGGCGCTTCAGGCTATGGCTACACCTTC. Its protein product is CASSLQGGASGYGYTF. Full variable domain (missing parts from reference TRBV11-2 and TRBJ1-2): EAGVAQSPRYKIIEKRQSVAFWCNPISGHATLYWYQQILGQGPKLLIQFQNNGVVDDSQLPKDRFSAERLKGVDSTLKIQPAKLEDSAVYLCASSLQGGASGYGYTFGSGTRLTVV.

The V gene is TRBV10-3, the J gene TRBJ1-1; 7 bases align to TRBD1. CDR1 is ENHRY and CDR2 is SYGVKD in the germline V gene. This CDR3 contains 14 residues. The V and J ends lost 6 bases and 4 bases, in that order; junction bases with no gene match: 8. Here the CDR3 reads CAIRNRQGGTEAFF. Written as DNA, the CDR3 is TGTGCCATCAGGAACCGACAGGGCGGCACTGAAGCTTTCTTT.

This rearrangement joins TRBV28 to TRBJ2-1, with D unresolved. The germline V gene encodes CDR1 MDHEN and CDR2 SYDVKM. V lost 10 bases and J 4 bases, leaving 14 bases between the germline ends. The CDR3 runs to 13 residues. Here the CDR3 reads CATRPVSYNEQFF. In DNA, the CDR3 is TGTGCCACCCGCCCCGTGAGTTACAATGAGCAGTTCTTC. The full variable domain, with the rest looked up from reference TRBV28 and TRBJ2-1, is DVKVTQSSRYLVKRTGEKVFLECVQDMDHENMFWYRQDPGLGLRLIYFSYDVKMKEKGDIPEGYSVSREKKERFSLILESASTNQTSMYLCATRPVSYNEQFFGPGTRLTVL.

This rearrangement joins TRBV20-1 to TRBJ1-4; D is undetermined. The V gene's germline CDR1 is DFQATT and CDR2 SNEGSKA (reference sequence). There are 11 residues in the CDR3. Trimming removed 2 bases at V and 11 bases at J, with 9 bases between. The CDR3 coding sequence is TGCAGTGCTAGAACCGCGATGAAACTGTTTTTT. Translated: CSARTAMKLFF.

CDR3 nucleotides: TGTGCCAGCAGCTTACCCATGGGACAGGGGAACCACGAGCAGTACTTC. Encoded protein: CASSLPMGQGNHEQYF. The chain recombines TRBV13 with TRBJ2-7, with TRBD1 matching over 10 bases. This CDR3 region has 16 residues. Germline V gene data show CDR1 as PRHDT and CDR2 as FYEKMQ (reference sequence). V lost 2 bases and J lost 5; bases outside the gene matches: 9.

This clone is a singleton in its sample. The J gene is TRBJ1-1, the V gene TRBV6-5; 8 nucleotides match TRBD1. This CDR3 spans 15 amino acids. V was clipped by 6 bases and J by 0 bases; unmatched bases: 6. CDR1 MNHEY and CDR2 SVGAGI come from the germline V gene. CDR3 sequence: CASREDRAMNTEAFF. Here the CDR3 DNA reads TGTGCCAGCAGGGAGGACAGGGCGATGAACACTGAAGCTTTCTTT.

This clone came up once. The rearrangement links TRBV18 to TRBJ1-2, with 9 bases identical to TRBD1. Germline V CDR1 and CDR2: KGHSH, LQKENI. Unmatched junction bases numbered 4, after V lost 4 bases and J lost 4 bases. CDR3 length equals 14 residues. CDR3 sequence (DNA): TGTGCCAGCTCACTTGGGACAGGGTCCTATGGCTACACCTTC. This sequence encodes CASSLGTGSYGYTF.